The TCR beta chain described here comes from a study of T cell repertoires in cytomegalovirus infection. Study background: Public signatures in TCR beta pointed to CMV infection and matching HLA type.

As for this clonotype: As yet, its antigen is unknown.

This CDR3 spans 16 amino acids. Looked up from germline, CDR1 is SGDLS and CDR2 is YYNGEE. Unmatched junction bases numbered 9, after V lost 0 bases and J lost 3 bases. General study findings and limits: Cumulative frequency (of public TCR beta family members) identified carriers of CMV plus the relevant HLA.

TCRdb processed the reads anew with MiXCR; each CDR3 protein has one entry. The sample lists hundreds of thousands of distinct CDR3 sequences; about 33% were seen once. The TCR was taken from a human donor in good health (CMV status not recorded). Some clones in this sample may be carry-over from other donors' samples. The specimen comprised cultured PBMCs, sampled from culture after CMV antigen stimulation. The J gene is TRBJ2-7, the V gene TRBV9; 7 nucleotides match TRBD2. The CDR3 region has the DNA TGTGCCAGCAGCGTAGACGGGGCTAGCGGTTTCTACGAGCAGTACTTC. Its translation: CASSVDGASGFYEQYF.